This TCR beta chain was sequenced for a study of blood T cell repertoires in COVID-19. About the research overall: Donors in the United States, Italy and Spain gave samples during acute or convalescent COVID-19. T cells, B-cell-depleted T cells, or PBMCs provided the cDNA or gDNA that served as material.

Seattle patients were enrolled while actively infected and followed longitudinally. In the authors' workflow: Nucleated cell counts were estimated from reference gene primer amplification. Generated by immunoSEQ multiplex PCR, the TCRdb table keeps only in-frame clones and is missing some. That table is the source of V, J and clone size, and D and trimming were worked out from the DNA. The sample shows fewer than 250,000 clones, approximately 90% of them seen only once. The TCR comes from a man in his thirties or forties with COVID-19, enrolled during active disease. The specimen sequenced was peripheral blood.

In nucleotides, the CDR3 is TGTGCCAGTAGTACGGGGACAGGTTTATGGTATGGCTACACCTTC. It translates to CASSTGTGLWYGYTF. The chain joins TRBV19 to TRBJ1-2; 8 bases agree with TRBD1. The CDR3 has 15 residues. J lost 5 bases, V lost 4 bases, and 9 bases had no gene match. From germline, CDR1 is LNHDA and CDR2 SQIVND (reference sequence).